The rows below give T cell receptor beta chains drawn from one sample of a study of blood T cell repertoires in COVID-19. TCRdb keeps only in-frame clones here, not all; method: immunoSEQ multiplex PCR. The table lists under 250,000 clones, over 70% of them singletons. Sequenced material: peripheral blood. Receptors were obtained from a woman in her forties or fifties with acute or convalescent COVID-19. CDR3s include the opening cysteine and the closing phenylalanine or tryptophan. D genes are given only for firm matches. Some rows mark clone size as missing; the rest say once, few, many or name a class of expanded clone.

v_gene,j_gene,len,d_gene,abundance,CDR3nt,CDR3aa
TRBV2,TRBJ2-3,14,-,-,TGTGCCAGCATGAGGCGGGATCTCGTAGATACGCAGTATTTT,CASMRRDLVDTQYF
TRBV24-1,TRBJ2-7,16,TRBD2,-,TGTGCCACCAGTGCCGGGGGACTAAGCAACTCCTACGAGCAGTACTTC,CATSAGGLSNSYEQYF
TRBV7-3,TRBJ2-5,14,TRBD2,-,TGTGCCAGCTCACGGGAGGGGCTATCTGAGACCCAGTACTTC,CASSREGLSETQYF
TRBV12-3/TRBV12-4,TRBJ1-2,12,-,-,TGTGCCAGCAAACGGGGAGACTATGGCTACACCTTC,CASKRGDYGYTF
TRBV11-2,TRBJ2-3,17,-,few,TGTGCCAGCAGCTACCTACTCGAGCCTCGTGGCACAGATACGCAGTATTTT,CASSYLLEPRGTDTQYF
TRBV29-1,TRBJ2-7,12,TRBD1,-,TGCAGCGTTGCGGTTACAGGGGGCGAGCAGTACTTC,CSVAVTGGEQYF
TRBV2,TRBJ2-5,15,TRBD1,-,TGTGCCAGCAGGGCCTCAGGGGGCTTAGGAGAGACCCAGTACTTC,CASRASGGLGETQYF
TRBV5-1,TRBJ2-7,14,TRBD1,-,TGCGCCAGCAGCCAGGACAGGGTCGGGTACGAGCAGTACTTC,CASSQDRVGYEQYF
TRBV21-1,TRBJ2-4,15,-,-,TGTGCCAGCAGCAAAGAGGGACAGGGAACGGACATTCAGTACTTC,CASSKEGQGTDIQYF
TRBV28,TRBJ2-1,15,TRBD2,-,TGTGCCAGCAGTCGGTGGCAGCGGGGTTACAATGAGCAGTTCTTC,CASSRWQRGYNEQFF
TRBV11-3,TRBJ2-1,14,TRBD2,-,TGTGCCAGCAGCTTGAGCGGGACTTACAATGAGCAGTTCTTC,CASSLSGTYNEQFF
TRBV19,TRBJ2-7,21,TRBD1,few,TGTGCCAGTAGTATCAGAGCCTCCGGGACAGGCGGGCTCTATGGGAGTTACGAGCAGTACTTC,CASSIRASGTGGLYGSYEQYF
TRBV5-1,TRBJ2-3,20,TRBD2,-,TGCGCCAGCAGCTTTAGGGAGGGGCGATCCTCCCGGGCATACACAGATACGCAGTATTTT,CASSFREGRSSRAYTDTQYF
TRBV6-5,TRBJ2-7,15,TRBD1,once,TGTGCCAGCAGATACGACAGGGATCGTTCCTACGAGCAGTACTTC,CASRYDRDRSYEQYF
TRBV6-5,TRBJ2-1,14,-,-,TGTGCCAGCAAACGGGGACTCCTCTACAATGAGCAGTTCTTC,CASKRGLLYNEQFF
TRBV27,TRBJ1-6,15,-,few,TGTGCCAGCAGTTTATCGAAATCAAGAGGTTCACCCCTCCACTTT,CASSLSKSRGSPLHF
TRBV6-5,TRBJ2-3,12,-,-,TGTGCCAGCAGTTCCTACACAGATACGCAGTATTTT,CASSSYTDTQYF
TRBV9,TRBJ2-3,16,TRBD1,-,TGTGCCAGCAGCCCCCGGACAGGATTTATGGCAGATACGCAGTATTTT,CASSPRTGFMADTQYF
TRBV27,TRBJ2-1,13,-,-,TGTGCCAGCAGAGCAAGCGGCGACAATGAGCAGTTCTTC,CASRASGDNEQFF
TRBV5-1,TRBJ2-7,17,-,-,TGCGCCAGCAGCTTGGACTTAGGTGGTTTAGGGAGCTACGAGCAGTACTTC,CASSLDLGGLGSYEQYF
TRBV28,TRBJ1-2,15,TRBD1,-,TGTGCCAGCAGTCCCCGGACAGGGGGTAACTATGGCTACACCTTC,CASSPRTGGNYGYTF
TRBV28,TRBJ1-2,15,TRBD1,-,TGTGCCACCAGGATTCCTTCCGGGACAGGGTACGGCTACACCTTC,CATRIPSGTGYGYTF